The 6 T cell receptor beta chains below all came from one sample that was sequenced in a study of shared clonotypes between healthy human individuals. Repertoires were generated with immunoSEQ multiplex PCR, while TCRdb's copy carries only in-frame clones and drops some. The sample lists roughly 1 million clones, about three quarters occurring once. Sequenced input: memory CD4+ T cells sorted from blood. Noted subset: CD45RA-negative fraction. These receptor sequences come from a man aged 18 to 30 in good health.

This chain connects TRBV30 to TRBJ1-1; D not certain. The CDR3 contains 13 residues. Germline assignment: CDR1 GTSNPN and CDR2 SVGIG (reference sequence). V lost 3 bases, J lost 3 bases, and 11 bases lay in between. The CDR3 DNA follows: TGTGCCTGGAGGTACGGTCGGGACACTGAAGCTTTCTTT. Its protein product is CAWRYGRDTEAFF.

As concerns this clone: The sample has other DNA sequences that encode this CDR3 too. The chain is built from TRBV5-6 and TRBJ1-6, with a weak D call TRBD1 (6 bases). The V end lost 1 base, the J end lost 4 bases, and 12 bases lay between the germline ends. The germline V gene encodes CDR1 SGHDT and CDR2 YYEEEE. The CDR3 runs to 16 residues. This chain's CDR3 is CASSLTGSSYNSPLHF. CDR3 bases: TGTGCCAGCAGCTTGACAGGGAGCTCTTATAATTCACCCCTCCACTTT.

This CDR3 is CASAGQGRYEQYF. The CDR3 region has the DNA TGTGCCAGCGCTGGACAGGGGCGCTACGAGCAGTACTTC. The V and J genes are TRBV28 and TRBJ2-7; 9 nucleotides line up with TRBD1. The V gene end was trimmed by 8 bases and the J gene end by 3 bases; junction bases not matched to a gene: 5. The length of the CDR3 is 13 residues. In germline, CDR1 is MDHEN, CDR2 SYDVKM.

CDR3 coding DNA: TGTGCCAGCAGCTTCGCCGGGACTCGTATTTCACCCCTCCACTTT. Its protein product is CASSFAGTRISPLHF. The gene calls are TRBV7-9 and TRBJ1-6; D perhaps matches TRBD1 (5 bases). The CDR3 is 15 residues long. Trimming shortened V by 3 bases and J by 9 bases, and 15 bases separated the two germline ends. Germline V gives CDR1 SEHNR, CDR2 FQNEAQ (reference sequence).

The chain uses TRBV27 and TRBJ2-1; perhaps TRBD1 as D (6 bases). Germline CDR1 reads MNHEY; CDR2 reads SMNVEV (reference sequence). This CDR3 is built from 15 residues. V was clipped by 3 bases and J by 0 bases, with 9 bases between them. The CDR3 is CASSFTGFSYNEQFF. Written as DNA, the CDR3 is TGTGCCAGCAGTTTTACAGGGTTCTCCTACAATGAGCAGTTCTTC.

The chain links TRBV11-2 to TRBJ2-7; no reliable D call. The length of the CDR3 is 13 residues. V gave up 5 bases and J gave up 3 bases, with 11 bases separating them. In germline, CDR1 is SGHAT, CDR2 FQNNGV. The CDR3 DNA follows: TGTGCCAGCAGCCGGGTCCGGTTCTACGAGCAGTACTTC. This sequence encodes CASSRVRFYEQYF.